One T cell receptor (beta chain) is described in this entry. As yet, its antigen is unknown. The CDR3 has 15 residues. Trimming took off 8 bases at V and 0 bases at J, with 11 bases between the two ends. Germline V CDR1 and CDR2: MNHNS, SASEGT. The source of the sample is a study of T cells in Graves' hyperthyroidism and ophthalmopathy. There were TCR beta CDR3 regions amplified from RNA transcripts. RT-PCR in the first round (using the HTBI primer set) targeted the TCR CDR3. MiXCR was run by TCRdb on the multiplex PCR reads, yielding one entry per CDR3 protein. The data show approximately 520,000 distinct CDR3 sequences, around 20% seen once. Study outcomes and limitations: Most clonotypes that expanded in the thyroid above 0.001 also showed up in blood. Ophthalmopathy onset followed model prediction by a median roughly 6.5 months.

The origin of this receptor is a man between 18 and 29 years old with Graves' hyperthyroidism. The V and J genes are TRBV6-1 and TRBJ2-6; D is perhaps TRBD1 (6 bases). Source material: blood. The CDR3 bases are TGTGCCAGCGGGGACACCAGCTCTGGGGCCAACGTCCTGACTTTC. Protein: CASGDTSSGANVLTF.